The clone carrying this T cell receptor (beta chain) was seen only a few times. What it recognizes is unknown. TCRdb reprocessed the 5' RACE reads via MiXCR and lists one record per CDR3 protein. The sample has around 550,000 distinct CDR3 sequences, 15% to 20% seen once. V was clipped by 3 bases and J by 0 bases, with 23 bases between them. CDR3 size: 18 residues. Germline CDR1 reads SQVTM; CDR2 reads ANQGSEA. These data come from a study of T cells after yellow fever vaccination. Study-wide context: Those fractions that held only low numbers of cells were prepared using the SMART-Seq v4 Ultra Low Input RNA kit.

Findings and limits, study-wide: A large majority of primary-vaccination clones showed up again after the booster (around 96% CD4, around 88% CD8). Peak timing came faster in the weaker secondary response, day 5 versus 15.

The rearrangement links TRBV29-1 to TRBJ2-5; no clear D. The material was PBMCs, obtained 15 days after the yellow fever booster vaccination. This receptor was obtained from a man aged 30 to 45 who received the YFV17D yellow fever vaccine. The CDR3 loop reads CSVDRYPSAFTDQETQYF. CDR3 nucleotide sequence: TGCAGCGTTGATCGATACCCCTCCGCTTTCACAGACCAAGAGACCCAGTACTTC.